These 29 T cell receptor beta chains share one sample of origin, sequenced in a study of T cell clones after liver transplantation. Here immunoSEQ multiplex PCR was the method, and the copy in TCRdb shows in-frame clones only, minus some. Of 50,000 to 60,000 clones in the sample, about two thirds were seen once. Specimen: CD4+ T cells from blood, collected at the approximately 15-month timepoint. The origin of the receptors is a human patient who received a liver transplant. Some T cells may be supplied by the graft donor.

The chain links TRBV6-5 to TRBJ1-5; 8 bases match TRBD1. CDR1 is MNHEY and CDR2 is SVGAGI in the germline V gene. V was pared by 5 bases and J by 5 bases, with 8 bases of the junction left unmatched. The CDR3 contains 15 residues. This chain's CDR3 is CASSIQGAKDQPQHF. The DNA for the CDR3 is TGTGCCAGCAGTATCCAGGGGGCGAAGGATCAGCCCCAGCATTTT.

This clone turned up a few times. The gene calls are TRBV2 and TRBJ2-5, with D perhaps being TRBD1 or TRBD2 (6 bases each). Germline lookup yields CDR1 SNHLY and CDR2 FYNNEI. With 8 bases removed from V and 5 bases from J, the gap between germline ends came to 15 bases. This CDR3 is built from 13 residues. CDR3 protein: CASQPLGGETQYF. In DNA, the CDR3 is TGTGCCAGCCAGCCGTTGGGGGGCGAGACCCAGTACTTC. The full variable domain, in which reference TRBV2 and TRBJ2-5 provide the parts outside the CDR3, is EPEVTQTPSHQVTQMGQEVILRCVPISNHLYFYWYRQILGQKVEFLVSFYNNEISEKSEIFDDQFSVERPDGSNFTLKIRSTKLEDSAMYFCASQPLGGETQYFGPGTRLLVL.

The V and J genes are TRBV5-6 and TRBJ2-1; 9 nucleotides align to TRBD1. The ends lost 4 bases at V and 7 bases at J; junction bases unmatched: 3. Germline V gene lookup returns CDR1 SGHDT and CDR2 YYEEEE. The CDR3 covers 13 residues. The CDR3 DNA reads TGTGCCAGCAGCCCAGGGACAGGGAATGAGCAGTTCTTC. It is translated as CASSPGTGNEQFF.

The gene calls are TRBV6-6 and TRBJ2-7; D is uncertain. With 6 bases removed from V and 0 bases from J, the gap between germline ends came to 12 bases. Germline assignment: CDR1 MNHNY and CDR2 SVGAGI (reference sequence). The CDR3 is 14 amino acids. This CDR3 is CASSPPTASYEQYF. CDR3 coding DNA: TGTGCCAGCAGCCCCCCGACGGCCTCCTACGAGCAGTACTTC.

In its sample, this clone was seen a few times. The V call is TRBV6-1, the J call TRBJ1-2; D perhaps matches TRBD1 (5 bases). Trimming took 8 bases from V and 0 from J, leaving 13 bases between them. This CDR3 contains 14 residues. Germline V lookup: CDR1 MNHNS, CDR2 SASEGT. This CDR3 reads CASESGQANYGYTF. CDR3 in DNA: TGTGCCAGCGAGTCGGGGCAGGCTAACTATGGCTACACCTTC.

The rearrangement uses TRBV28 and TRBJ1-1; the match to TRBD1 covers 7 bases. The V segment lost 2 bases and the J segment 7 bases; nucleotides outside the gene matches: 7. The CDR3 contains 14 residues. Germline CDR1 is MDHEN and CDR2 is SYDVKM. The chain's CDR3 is CASSLVLDRYEAFF. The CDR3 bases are TGTGCCAGCAGTTTAGTTTTGGACAGGTATGAAGCTTTCTTT. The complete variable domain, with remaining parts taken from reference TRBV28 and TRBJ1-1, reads DVKVTQSSRYLVKRTGEKVFLECVQDMDHENMFWYRQDPGLGLRLIYFSYDVKMKEKGDIPEGYSVSREKKERFSLILESASTNQTSMYLCASSLVLDRYEAFFGQGTRLTVV.

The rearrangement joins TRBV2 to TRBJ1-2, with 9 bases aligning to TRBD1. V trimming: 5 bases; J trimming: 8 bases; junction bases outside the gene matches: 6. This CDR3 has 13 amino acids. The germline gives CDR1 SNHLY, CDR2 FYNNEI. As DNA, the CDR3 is TGTGCCAGCAGTCCCGGGACAGGGAACGGCTACACCTTC. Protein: CASSPGTGNGYTF.

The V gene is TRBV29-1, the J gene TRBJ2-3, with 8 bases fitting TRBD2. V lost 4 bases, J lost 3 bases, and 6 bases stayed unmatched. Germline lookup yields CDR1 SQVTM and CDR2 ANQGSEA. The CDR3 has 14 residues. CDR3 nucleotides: TGCAGCGTTGGAGCGGGAGAATTGACAGATACGCAGTATTTT. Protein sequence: CSVGAGELTDTQYF.

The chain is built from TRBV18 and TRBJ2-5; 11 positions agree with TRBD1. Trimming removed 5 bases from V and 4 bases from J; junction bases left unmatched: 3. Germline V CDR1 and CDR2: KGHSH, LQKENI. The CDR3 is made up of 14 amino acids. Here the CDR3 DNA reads TGTGCCAGCTCAAAGGACAGGGGGCGAGAGACCCAGTACTTC. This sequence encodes CASSKDRGRETQYF.

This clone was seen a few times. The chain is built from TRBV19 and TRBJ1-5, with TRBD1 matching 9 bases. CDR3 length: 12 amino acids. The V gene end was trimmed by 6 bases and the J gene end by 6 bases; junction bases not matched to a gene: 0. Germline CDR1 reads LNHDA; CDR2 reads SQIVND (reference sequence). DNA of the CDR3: TGTGCCAGTAGGGACAGGGGTCAGCCCCAGCATTTT. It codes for CASRDRGQPQHF.

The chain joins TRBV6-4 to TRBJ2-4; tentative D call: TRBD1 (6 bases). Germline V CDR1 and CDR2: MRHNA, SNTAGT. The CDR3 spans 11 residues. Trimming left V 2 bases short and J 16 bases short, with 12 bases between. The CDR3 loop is CASSDGTGQYF. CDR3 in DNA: TGTGCCAGCAGTGACGGAACAGGGCAATACTTC.

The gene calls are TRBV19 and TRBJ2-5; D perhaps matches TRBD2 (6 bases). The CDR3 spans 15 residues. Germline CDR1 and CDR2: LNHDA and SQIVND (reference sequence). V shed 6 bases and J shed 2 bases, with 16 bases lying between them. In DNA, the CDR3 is TGTGCCAGTAGCTCAAGGAGGGGCCTACAAGAGACCCAGTACTTC. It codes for CASSSRRGLQETQYF. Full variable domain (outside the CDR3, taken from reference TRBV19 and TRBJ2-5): DGGITQSPKYLFRKEGQNVTLSCEQNLNHDAMYWYRQDPGQGLRLIYYSQIVNDFQKGDIAEGYSVSREKKESFPLTVTSAQKNPTAFYLCASSSRRGLQETQYFGPGTRLLVL.

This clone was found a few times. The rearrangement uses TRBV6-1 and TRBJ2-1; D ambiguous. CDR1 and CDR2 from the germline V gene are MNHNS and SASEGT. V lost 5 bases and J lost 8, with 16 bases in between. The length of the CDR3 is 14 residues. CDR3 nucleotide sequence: TGTGCCAGCAGTCTAGAATGGGCGAACTATGAGCAGTTCTTC. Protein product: CASSLEWANYEQFF.

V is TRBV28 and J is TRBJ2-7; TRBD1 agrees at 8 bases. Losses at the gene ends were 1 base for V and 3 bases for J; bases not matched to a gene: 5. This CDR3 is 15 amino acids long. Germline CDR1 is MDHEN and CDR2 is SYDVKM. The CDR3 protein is CASSLLGTGLYEQYF. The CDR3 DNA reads TGTGCCAGCAGTTTATTAGGGACAGGTCTCTACGAGCAGTACTTC.

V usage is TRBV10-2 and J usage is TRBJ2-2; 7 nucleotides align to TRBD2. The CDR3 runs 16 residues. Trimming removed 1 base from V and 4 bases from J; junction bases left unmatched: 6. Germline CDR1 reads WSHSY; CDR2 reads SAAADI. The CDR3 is CASSELWTSSTGELFF. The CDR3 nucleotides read TGCGCCAGCAGTGAGTTGTGGACTAGTTCCACCGGGGAGCTGTTTTTT.

The CDR3 loop is CASSLAGNNYGYTF. CDR3 sequence (DNA): TGTGCCAGCAGCTTGGCGGGAAATAACTATGGCTACACCTTC. The chain carries TRBV5-6 and TRBJ1-2; D ambiguous. Deletions cut 0 bases from V and 1 base from J, with 7 bases between. Germline CDR1 and CDR2: SGHDT and YYEEEE. The CDR3 is made up of 14 amino acids.

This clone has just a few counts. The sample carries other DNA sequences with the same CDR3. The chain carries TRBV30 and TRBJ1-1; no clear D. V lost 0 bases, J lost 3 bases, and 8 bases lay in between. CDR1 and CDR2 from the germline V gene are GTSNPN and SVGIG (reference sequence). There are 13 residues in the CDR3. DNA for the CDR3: TGTGCCTGGAGTGTAGGGCCCGACACTGAAGCTTTCTTT. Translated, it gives CAWSVGPDTEAFF. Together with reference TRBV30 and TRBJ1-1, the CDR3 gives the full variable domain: SQTIHQWPATLVQPVGSPLSLECTVEGTSNPNLYWYRQAAGRGLQLLFYSVGIGQISSEVPQNLSASRPQDRQFILSSKKLLLSDSGFYLCAWSVGPDTEAFFGQGTRLTVV.

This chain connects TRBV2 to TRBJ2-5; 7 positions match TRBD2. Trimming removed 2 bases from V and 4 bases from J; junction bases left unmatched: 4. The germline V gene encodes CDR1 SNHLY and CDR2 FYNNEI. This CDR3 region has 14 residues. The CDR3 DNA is TGTGCCAGCAGTGAACGCGGGAGAGGAGAGACCCAGTACTTC. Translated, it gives CASSERGRGETQYF.

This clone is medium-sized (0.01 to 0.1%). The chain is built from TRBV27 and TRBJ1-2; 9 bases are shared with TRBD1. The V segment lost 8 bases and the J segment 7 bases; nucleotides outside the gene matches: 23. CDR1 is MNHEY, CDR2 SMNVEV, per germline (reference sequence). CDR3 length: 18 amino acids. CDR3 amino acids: CASHISGQGSFLARGYTF. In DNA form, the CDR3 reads TGTGCCAGCCATATCTCGGGACAGGGCTCTTTTTTGGCACGTGGCTACACCTTC.

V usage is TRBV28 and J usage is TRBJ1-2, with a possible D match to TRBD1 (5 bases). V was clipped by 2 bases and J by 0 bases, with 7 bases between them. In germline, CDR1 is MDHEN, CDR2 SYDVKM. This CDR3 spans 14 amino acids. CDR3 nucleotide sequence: TGTGCCAGCAGTTTAGTGACAGCTAACTATGGCTACACCTTC. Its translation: CASSLVTANYGYTF.

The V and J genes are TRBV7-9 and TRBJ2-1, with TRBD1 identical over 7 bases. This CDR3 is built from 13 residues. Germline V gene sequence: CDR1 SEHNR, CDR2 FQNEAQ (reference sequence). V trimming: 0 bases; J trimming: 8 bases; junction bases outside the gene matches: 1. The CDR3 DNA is TGTGCCAGCAGCTTAGCAGGGGGCGATGAGCAGTTCTTC. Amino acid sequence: CASSLAGGDEQFF.

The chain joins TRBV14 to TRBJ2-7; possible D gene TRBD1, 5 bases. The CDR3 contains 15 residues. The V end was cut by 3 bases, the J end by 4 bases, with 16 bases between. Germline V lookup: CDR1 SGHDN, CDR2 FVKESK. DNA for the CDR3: TGTGCCAGCAGCCAGGTAGGCAGGGTGGGTTACGAGCAGTACGTC. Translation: CASSQVGRVGYEQYV.

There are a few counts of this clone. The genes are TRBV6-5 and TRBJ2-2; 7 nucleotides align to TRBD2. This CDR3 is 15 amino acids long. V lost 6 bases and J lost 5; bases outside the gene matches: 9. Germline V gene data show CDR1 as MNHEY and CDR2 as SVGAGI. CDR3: CASRGEGGPTGELFF. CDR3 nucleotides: TGTGCCAGCAGGGGTGAGGGAGGGCCGACCGGGGAGCTGTTTTTT.

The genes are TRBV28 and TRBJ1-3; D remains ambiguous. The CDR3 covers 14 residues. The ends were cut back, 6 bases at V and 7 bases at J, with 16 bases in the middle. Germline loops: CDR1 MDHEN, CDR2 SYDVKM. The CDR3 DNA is TGTGCCAGCAGCCCCGGCAGACAAACCAACACCATATATTTT. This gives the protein CASSPGRQTNTIYF.

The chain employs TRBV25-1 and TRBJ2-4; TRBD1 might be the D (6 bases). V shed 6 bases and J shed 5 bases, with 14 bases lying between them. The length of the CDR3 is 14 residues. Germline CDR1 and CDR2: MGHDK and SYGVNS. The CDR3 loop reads CASSEGVNQNIQYF. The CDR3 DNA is TGTGCCAGCAGCGAGGGGGTCAATCAAAACATTCAGTACTTC.

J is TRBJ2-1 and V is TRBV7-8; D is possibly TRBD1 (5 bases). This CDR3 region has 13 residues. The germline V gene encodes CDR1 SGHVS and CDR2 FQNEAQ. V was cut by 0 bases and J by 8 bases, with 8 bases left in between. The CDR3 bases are TGTGCCAGCAGCTTAGCCTGGGGCGATGAGCAGTTCTTC. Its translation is CASSLAWGDEQFF.

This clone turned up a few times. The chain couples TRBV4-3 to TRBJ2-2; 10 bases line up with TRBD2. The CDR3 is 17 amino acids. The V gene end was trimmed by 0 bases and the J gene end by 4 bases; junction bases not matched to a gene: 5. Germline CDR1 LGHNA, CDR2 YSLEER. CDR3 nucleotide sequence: TGCGCCAGCAGCCAAGATCTCGTAGCGGGAGGCACCGGGGAGCTGTTTTTT. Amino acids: CASSQDLVAGGTGELFF.

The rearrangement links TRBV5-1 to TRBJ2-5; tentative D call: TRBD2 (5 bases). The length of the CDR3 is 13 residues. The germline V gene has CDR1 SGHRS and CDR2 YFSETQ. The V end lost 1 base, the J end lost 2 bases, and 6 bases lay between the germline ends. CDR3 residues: CASSLSGQETQYF. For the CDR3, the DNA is TGCGCCAGCAGCTTGTCGGGGCAAGAGACCCAGTACTTC.

CDR3 loop: CASMKGPSTDTQYF. Written as DNA, the CDR3 is TGTGCCAGCATGAAGGGACCGAGCACAGATACGCAGTATTTT. This chain uses TRBV9 with TRBJ2-3, with D possibly being TRBD1 or TRBD2 (5 bases each). V was trimmed by 6 bases and J by 0 bases, leaving 11 bases between them. The CDR3 is 14 residues long. Germline loops: CDR1 SGDLS, CDR2 YYNGEE.